These 29 T cell receptor beta chains were sequenced from one sample in a study of blood T cells in healthy people across ages. A second PCR, run for about 6 to 11 cycles, used a sample-barcoded 5' primer plus a J-beta primer mix. TCRdb re-analysed the 5' RACE reads in MiXCR, keeping a single row per CDR3 protein. The data contain hundreds of thousands of distinct CDR3 sequences, around 54% of them seen just once; the ten biggest clones take up over 30%. Sequencing was done on a sample of blood. These receptors were taken from a man in his 60s in good health.

V is TRBV6-5 and J is TRBJ1-6, with D tentatively TRBD1 (5 bases). CDR1 MNHEY and CDR2 SVGAGI come from the germline V gene. With 4 bases removed from V and 7 bases from J, the gap between germline ends came to 17 bases. This CDR3 has 16 residues. The CDR3 reads CASSSLPGRDNSPLHF. The CDR3 DNA reads as TGTGCCAGCAGTTCCCTCCCGGGGAGGGACAATTCACCCCTCCACTTT.

This rearrangement joins TRBV20-1 to TRBJ2-1; maybe TRBD2 (6 bases). The germline V gene has CDR1 DFQATT and CDR2 SNEGSKA (reference sequence). Between the trimmed V and J ends, which lost 5 bases and 0 bases, there was a span of 11 bases. CDR3 length: 14 residues. The CDR3 coding sequence is TGCAGTGCTGTGGACTATGGCTCCTACAATGAGCAGTTCTTC. Its translation: CSAVDYGSYNEQFF.

A few counts support this clonotype. This chain links TRBV29-1 with TRBJ2-7; 9 positions match TRBD2. J lost 6 bases, V lost 3 bases, and 6 bases had no gene match. Germline V lookup: CDR1 SQVTM, CDR2 ANQGSEA. The CDR3 spans 13 residues. CDR3 nucleotides: TGCAGCGTTGACGCAGCGGGGGGTCCCGAGCAGTACTTC. Amino acid sequence: CSVDAAGGPEQYF.

This chain joins TRBV7-2 and TRBJ2-5, with TRBD2 matching over 12 bases. V was clipped by 1 base and J by 4 bases; unmatched bases: 10. This CDR3 has 18 residues. Germline V CDR1 and CDR2: SGHTA, FQGNSA. This CDR3 reads CASSLVSSGGGRSETQYF. CDR3 DNA: TGTGCCAGCAGCTTAGTTTCTAGCGGGGGGGGACGTTCAGAGACCCAGTACTTC. Based on the CDR3 plus reference TRBV7-2 and TRBJ2-5, the full variable domain is GAGVSQSPSNKVTEKGKDVELRCDPISGHTALYWYRQSLGQGLEFLIYFQGNSAPDKSGLPSDRFSAERTGGSVSTLTIQRTQQEDSAVYLCASSLVSSGGGRSETQYFGPGTRLLVL.

The V gene is TRBV6-1, the J gene TRBJ2-1, with D perhaps given as TRBD1 or TRBD2 (7 bases each). Germline CDR1 MNHNS, CDR2 SASEGT. The CDR3 extends over 17 amino acids. The ends were cut back, 2 bases at V and 3 bases at J, with 17 bases in the middle. The DNA of the CDR3 is TGTGCCAGCAGTGAACCCAGGGGGGGCAGGGGCTACAATGAGCAGTTCTTC. Translation: CASSEPRGGRGYNEQFF.

As concerns this clonotype: An end of the junction differs from the germline gene, which may be a read error. The chain uses TRBV5-4 and TRBJ1-2; 7 nucleotides match TRBD1. CDR1 and CDR2 (germline): SGHNT, YYREEE (reference sequence). The CDR3 is made up of 15 amino acids. The CDR3 region is CANSSGGQINYGYTF. As DNA, the CDR3 is TGTGCCAACAGCTCGGGGGGACAGATTAACTATGGCTACACCTTC.

This clonotype was detected only a few times. The V call is TRBV6-5, the J call TRBJ2-1, with D perhaps TRBD2 (5 bases). Germline V CDR1 and CDR2: MNHEY, SVGAGI. The CDR3 is 16 residues long. V gave up 0 bases and J gave up 6 bases, with 15 bases separating them. CDR3 bases: TGTGCCAGCAGTTACTCGAGGGCAGGACCCGGCAATGAGCAGTTCTTC. The encoded protein is CASSYSRAGPGNEQFF.

Regarding this clonotype: A read error may explain this, as a much larger clone is one base away. J is TRBJ1-6 and V is TRBV20-1; D is unresolved. This CDR3 is built from 13 residues. Germline V CDR1 and CDR2: DFQATT, SNEGSKA (reference sequence). The CDR3 nucleotides read TGCAGTGCTTCCGTCAGCCGGCATTCACCCCCCCACTTT. Its translation: CSASVSRHSPPHF.

There are a few counts of this clonotype. V and J are TRBV4-2 and TRBJ2-5; TRBD2 matches 13 bases. CDR3 length: 19 amino acids. V lost 2 bases, J lost 0 bases, and 9 bases stayed unmatched. Germline values: CDR1 LGHNA, CDR2 YNFKEQ. The CDR3 loop is CASSQLGTSGARHQETQYF. DNA for the CDR3: TGTGCCAGCAGCCAACTTGGGACTAGCGGGGCGCGCCACCAAGAGACCCAGTACTTC.

The V and J genes are TRBV28 and TRBJ1-4, with 9 bases fitting TRBD1. The CDR3 is 15 amino acids. Germline V lookup: CDR1 MDHEN, CDR2 SYDVKM. The V gene end was trimmed by 6 bases and the J gene end by 11 bases; junction bases not matched to a gene: 13. CDR3 DNA sequence: TGTGCCAGCAGCCAAACAGGGGGCAGAGTCACGAAACTGTTTTTT. Its protein product is CASSQTGGRVTKLFF.

The chain uses TRBV12-3 or TRBV12-4 and TRBJ1-2, with 7 bases matching TRBD1. V gave up 7 bases and J gave up 2 bases; unmatched junction bases: 13. The CDR3 is 16 amino acids. In nucleotides, the CDR3 is TGTGCCAGCAATTTTAATGGACAGGCCGAGAACTATGGCTACACCTTC. Protein product: CASNFNGQAENYGYTF.

J is TRBJ2-7 and V is TRBV20-1; no clear D. CDR3 length: 12 residues. Germline CDR1 is DFQATT and CDR2 is SNEGSKA (reference sequence). Trimming left V 3 bases short and J 9 bases short, with 15 bases between. The CDR3 coding sequence is TGCAGTGCTAGGATACCTTTGTGTGGGCAGTACTTC. It encodes CSARIPLCGQYF.

This clonotype has only one observation. The chain recombines TRBV18 with TRBJ2-4; perhaps TRBD1 as D (6 bases). V was shortened by 2 bases and J by 1 base, with 6 bases between the two germline ends. Germline CDR1 and CDR2: KGHSH and LQKENI. The CDR3 consists of 14 residues. This chain's CDR3 is CASSPRGAKNIQYF. CDR3 DNA: TGTGCCAGCTCACCAAGGGGGGCCAAAAACATTCAGTACTTC.

This clonotype was seen more than once but under ten times. The chain employs TRBV5-1 and TRBJ1-6; 11 bases line up with TRBD1. CDR3 length: 14 residues. V lost 5 bases to trimming and J lost 10 bases; unmatched junction nucleotides: 5. Germline V gene data show CDR1 as SGHRS and CDR2 as YFSETQ. The CDR3 is CASRMDRGPSPLHF. CDR3 in DNA: TGCGCCAGCAGGATGGACAGGGGGCCCTCACCCCTCCACTTT.

The chain recombines TRBV4-1 with TRBJ2-4, with a weak D call TRBD1 (6 bases). Germline-derived CDR1 and CDR2 are MGHRA and YSYEKL. V lost 2 bases and J 0 bases, leaving 17 bases between the germline ends. The CDR3 length is 18 residues. CDR3 loop: CASSQPGDPKLAKNIQYF. The CDR3 region has the DNA TGCGCCAGCAGCCAACCAGGGGATCCCAAGCTAGCCAAAAACATTCAGTACTTC.

This clonotype was detected only a few times. One junction end does not reproduce the germline sequence, and a read error may be involved. V gene TRBV9 combines with J gene TRBJ2-2; D unresolved. Germline values: CDR1 SGDLS, CDR2 YYNGEE. CDR3 length: 14 residues. The DNA for the CDR3 is TGTGCCAGCACCGCTCTCGACAAGCCCGGAGAGCTGTTTTTT. The encoded protein is CASTALDKPGELFF.

This chain links TRBV20-1 with TRBJ2-5; 13 bases line up with TRBD2. Trimming cost V 3 bases and J 5 bases; bases outside gene matches: 12. The CDR3 contains 17 residues. The germline CDR1 and CDR2 sequences are DFQATT and SNEGSKA (reference sequence). CDR3 residues: CSASWGRLAGGVETQYF. The CDR3 DNA is TGCAGTGCTAGTTGGGGGAGACTAGCGGGGGGTGTCGAGACCCAGTACTTC.

The chain employs TRBV6-2 or TRBV6-3 and TRBJ1-1; D is unresolved. The CDR3 length is 11 residues. CDR1 MNHEY and CDR2 SVGEGT come from the germline V gene. V was trimmed by 8 bases and J by 11 bases, leaving 15 bases between them. The CDR3 nucleotides are TGTGCCAGCGCCCTTGGAGGCGCGGCTTTCTTT. As protein: CASALGGAAFF.

This chain connects TRBV29-1 to TRBJ2-1; D gene ambiguous. Germline CDR1 reads SQVTM; CDR2 reads ANQGSEA. This CDR3 spans 12 amino acids. Trimming took 2 bases from V and 7 from J, leaving 9 bases between them. This CDR3 reads CSVERDSNEQFF. Written as DNA, the CDR3 is TGCAGCGTTGAACGAGACTCAAATGAGCAGTTCTTC.

CDR3 amino acids: CASSTIAGGQNNEQFF. For the CDR3, the DNA is TGTGCCAGCAGCACCATAGCGGGGGGGCAAAACAATGAGCAGTTCTTC. The genes are TRBV12-3 or TRBV12-4 and TRBJ2-1, with TRBD2 matching over 11 bases. With 6 bases clipped from V and 5 bases from J, the junction kept 9 bases outside the gene matches. There are 16 residues in the CDR3.

The chain combines TRBV4-1 with TRBJ2-7; a weak D match, TRBD1 (6 bases). Looked up from germline, CDR1 is MGHRA and CDR2 is YSYEKL. The V and J ends lost 3 bases and 3 bases respectively, with 18 bases between them. This CDR3 is built from 16 residues. The CDR3 loop reads CASSQYTGQRDYEQYF. DNA for the CDR3: TGCGCCAGCAGCCAGTATACAGGGCAGAGGGACTACGAGCAGTACTTC.

Here the CDR3 DNA reads TGTGCCAGCAGCGTTGACGGGGACTACACCTCTTACAAAAACATTCAGTACTTC. This encodes CASSVDGDYTSYKNIQYF. V is TRBV9 and J is TRBJ2-4, with 7 bases identical to TRBD2. Looked up from germline, CDR1 is SGDLS and CDR2 is YYNGEE. The CDR3 length is 18 residues. After removal of 2 bases from V and 3 bases from J, the junction contained 14 bases not matched to a gene. The complete variable domain, with remaining parts taken from reference TRBV9 and TRBJ2-4, reads DSGVTQTPKHLITATGQRVTLRCSPRSGDLSVYWYQQSLDQGLQFLIQYYNGEERAKGNILERFSAQQFPDLHSELNLSSLELGDSALYFCASSVDGDYTSYKNIQYFGAGTRLSVL.

The chain is built from TRBV29-1 and TRBJ1-2; 7 bases are a match to TRBD1. The germline V gene has CDR1 SQVTM and CDR2 ANQGSEA. The V segment lost 5 bases and the J segment 1 base; nucleotides outside the gene matches: 4. This CDR3 is 13 amino acids long. The CDR3 sequence: CSVRQGVNYGYTF. CDR3 nucleotides: TGCAGCGTTAGACAGGGCGTTAACTATGGCTACACCTTC.

The CDR3 here is CASSLVLAAPHTF. CDR3 in DNA: TGTGCCAGCAGCTTAGTCCTGGCGGCCCCCCACACCTTC. The chain has TRBV11-2 and TRBJ1-2, with D unclear. The germline CDR1 and CDR2 sequences are SGHAT and FQNNGV. The CDR3 loop spans 13 amino acids. The ends were cut back, 1 base at V and 12 bases at J, with 15 bases in the middle.

The rearrangement uses TRBV6-2 or TRBV6-3 and TRBJ2-7; TRBD2 is a possible D gene (5 bases). CDR3 length: 13 residues. Trimming shortened V by 7 bases and J by 2 bases, and 12 bases separated the two germline ends. CDR1 is MNHEY and CDR2 is SVGEGT in the germline V gene. CDR3 DNA: TGTGCCAGCACCTCCGCGGGTCCCTACGAGCAGTACTTC. Translation gives CASTSAGPYEQYF.

The chain couples TRBV2 to TRBJ2-5, with 10 bases identical to TRBD2. This CDR3 is built from 15 residues. The V segment lost 6 bases and the J segment 3 bases; nucleotides outside the gene matches: 7. Germline CDR1 is SNHLY and CDR2 is FYNNEI. In nucleotides, the CDR3 is TGTGCCAGCAGATTGGGACTAGCGAGTAAAGAGACCCAGTACTTC. Its protein product is CASRLGLASKETQYF.

The chain links TRBV5-5 to TRBJ2-3, with D possibly being TRBD1 (7 bases). Germline V gives CDR1 SGHKS, CDR2 YYEKEE (reference sequence). This CDR3 spans 14 amino acids. CDR3 in amino acids: CATRRGQNTDTQYF. The DNA of the CDR3 is TGTGCAACACGGCGGGGACAGAACACAGATACGCAGTATTTT.

This clonotype was counted between two and nine times. V and J are TRBV6-6 and TRBJ1-6; 7 nucleotides align to TRBD1. Germline V gene data show CDR1 as MNHNY and CDR2 as SVGAGI (reference sequence). This CDR3 contains 14 residues. J gave up 7 bases and V 8 bases, and 8 bases lay outside the gene matches. The CDR3 region has the DNA TGTGCCAGCGGCGGACAGGCGGGGAATTCACCCCTCCACTTT. Its translation: CASGGQAGNSPLHF.

The chain recombines TRBV29-1 with TRBJ1-5; D unresolved. The CDR3 length is 13 residues. CDR1 and CDR2 (germline): SQVTM, ANQGSEA. Trimming removed 4 bases from V and 2 bases from J, with 9 bases in between. The CDR3 loop reads CSVAGSRNQPQHF. CDR3 bases: TGCAGCGTTGCTGGGAGTCGCAATCAGCCCCAGCATTTT.